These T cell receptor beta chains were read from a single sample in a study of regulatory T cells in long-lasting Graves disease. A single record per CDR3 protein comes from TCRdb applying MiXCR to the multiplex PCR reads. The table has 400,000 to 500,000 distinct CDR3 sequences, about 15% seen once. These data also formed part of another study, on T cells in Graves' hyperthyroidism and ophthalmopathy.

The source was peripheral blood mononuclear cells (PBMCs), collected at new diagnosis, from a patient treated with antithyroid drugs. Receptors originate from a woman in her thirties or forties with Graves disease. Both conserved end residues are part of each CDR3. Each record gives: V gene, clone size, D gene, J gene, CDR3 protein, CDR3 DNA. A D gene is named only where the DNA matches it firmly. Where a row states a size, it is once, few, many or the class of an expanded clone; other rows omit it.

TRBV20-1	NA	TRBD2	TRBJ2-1	CSARSGTSGILSSYNEQFF	TGCAGTGCTAGGTCCGGGACTAGCGGGATCCTCAGCTCCTACAATGAGCAGTTCTTC
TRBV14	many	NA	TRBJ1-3	CASSQAYRSSGNTIYF	TGTGCCAGCAGCCAAGCGTACAGGAGCTCTGGAAACACCATATATTTT
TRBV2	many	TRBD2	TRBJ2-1	CASSVYRLAGYNEQFF	TGTGCCAGCAGTGTCTACCGACTAGCGGGCTACAATGAGCAGTTCTTC
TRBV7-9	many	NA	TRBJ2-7	CASSSLNPLGYEQYF	TGTGCCAGCAGCTCGCTCAACCCCCTTGGCTACGAGCAGTACTTC
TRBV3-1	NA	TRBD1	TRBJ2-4	CASSRGTGTPAKNIQYF	TGTGCCAGCAGCCGAGGGACAGGAACTCCAGCCAAAAACATTCAGTACTTC
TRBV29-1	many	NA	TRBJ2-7	CSVEDRAYEQYF	TGCAGCGTTGAAGATAGAGCCTACGAGCAGTACTTC
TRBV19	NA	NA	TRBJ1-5	CASSISFQVSNQPQHF	TGTGCCAGTAGTATCTCATTTCAGGTTAGCAATCAGCCCCAGCATTTT
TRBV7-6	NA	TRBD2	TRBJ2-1	CASSGGAGGEPEQFF	TGTGCCAGCAGCGGGGGCGCGGGGGGGGAACCTGAGCAGTTCTTC
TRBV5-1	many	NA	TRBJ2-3	CASSLQRPTDTQYF	TGCGCCAGCAGCTTGCAACGGCCCACAGATACGCAGTATTTT
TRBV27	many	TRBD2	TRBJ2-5	CASRLAGGLYQETQYF	TGTGCCAGCCGACTAGCGGGAGGGTTGTACCAAGAGACCCAGTACTTC
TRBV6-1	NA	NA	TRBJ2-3	CASSGHPGTDTQYF	TGTGCCAGCAGTGGCCATCCGGGGACAGATACGCAGTATTTT
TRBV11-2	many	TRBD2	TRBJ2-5	CASSLVLAGGAETQYF	TGTGCCAGCAGCTTAGTCCTAGCGGGAGGAGCAGAGACCCAGTACTTC
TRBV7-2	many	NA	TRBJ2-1	CASSLAEWGVDEQFF	TGTGCCAGCAGCTTAGCGGAGTGGGGAGTAGATGAGCAGTTCTTC
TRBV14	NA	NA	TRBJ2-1	CASSQDVGGPYNEQFF	TGTGCCAGCAGCCAAGATGTGGGCGGACCTTACAATGAGCAGTTCTTC
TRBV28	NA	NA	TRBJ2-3	CASSLPHAIGGPGYTDTQYF	TGTGCCAGCAGTTTACCCCACGCGATCGGGGGGCCGGGGTACACAGATACGCAGTATTTT
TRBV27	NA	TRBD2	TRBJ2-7	CASQPGGNYEQYF	TGTGCCAGTCAACCGGGGGGGAACTACGAGCAGTACTTC
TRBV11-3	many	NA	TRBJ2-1	CASRSRGGSNEQFF	TGTGCCAGCCGATCGAGGGGGGGGAGTAATGAGCAGTTCTTC
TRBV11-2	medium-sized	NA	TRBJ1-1	CASSRRSFDTEAFF	TGTGCCAGCAGCCGTCGAAGCTTCGACACTGAAGCTTTCTTT
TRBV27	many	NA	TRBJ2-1	CASSFFQSLNEQFF	TGTGCCAGCAGTTTCTTCCAATCTCTTAATGAGCAGTTCTTC
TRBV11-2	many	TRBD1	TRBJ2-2	CASSLPNRGRNTGELFF	TGTGCCAGCAGCTTACCCAACAGGGGGCGCAACACCGGGGAGCTGTTTTTT
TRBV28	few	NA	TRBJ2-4	CASRERGKGAKNIQYF	TGTGCCAGCAGGGAAAGGGGTAAAGGGGCCAAAAACATTCAGTACTTC
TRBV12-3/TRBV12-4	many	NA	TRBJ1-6	CASSWDTYYNSPLHF	TGTGCCAGCAGTTGGGACACCTACTATAATTCACCCCTCCACTTT
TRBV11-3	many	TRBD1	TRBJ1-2	CASSPGQDKGYTF	TGTGCCAGCAGCCCGGGACAGGACAAGGGCTACACCTTC
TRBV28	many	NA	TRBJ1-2	CASKSRTDYGYTF	TGTGCCAGCAAGTCACGGACGGACTATGGCTACACCTTC
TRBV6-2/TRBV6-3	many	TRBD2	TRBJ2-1	CASSYRPGGSGYNEQFF	TGTGCCAGCAGTTACCGCCCCGGCGGGAGTGGCTACAATGAGCAGTTCTTC
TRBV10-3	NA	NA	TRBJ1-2	CAISDSRGPYGYTF	TGTGCCATCAGTGATTCCAGGGGTCCCTATGGCTACACCTTC
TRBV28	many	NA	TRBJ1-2	CASRSRDYEFVGHGYTF	TGTGCCAGCAGGTCAAGGGACTACGAATTTGTAGGGCATGGCTACACCTTC
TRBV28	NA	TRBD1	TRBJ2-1	CANRDGTDFNEQFF	TGTGCCAACAGAGACGGGACAGACTTCAATGAGCAGTTCTTC
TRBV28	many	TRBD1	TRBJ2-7	CASGRQGVLSYEQYF	TGTGCCAGCGGAAGACAGGGCGTCCTCTCCTACGAGCAGTACTTC
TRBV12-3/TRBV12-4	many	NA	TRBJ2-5	CASSLTIRKGRETQYF	TGTGCCAGCAGTTTAACTATCCGGAAGGGCCGGGAGACCCAGTACTTC
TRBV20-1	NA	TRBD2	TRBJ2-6	CSARTSGISGANVLTF	TGCAGTGCTAGGACTAGCGGGATCTCGGGGGCCAACGTCCTGACTTTC
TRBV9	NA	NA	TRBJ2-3	CASSAGQRLGDTQYF	TGTGCCAGCAGCGCCGGACAGAGACTCGGGGATACGCAGTATTTT
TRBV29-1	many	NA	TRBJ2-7	CSVIGTAYEQYF	TGCAGCGTTATAGGTACAGCCTACGAGCAGTACTTC
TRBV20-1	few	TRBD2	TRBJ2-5	CSARAAGGPETQYF	TGCAGTGCTAGAGCAGCGGGAGGGCCGGAGACCCAGTACTTC
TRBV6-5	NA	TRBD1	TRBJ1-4	CASSYSQTGLEKLFF	TGTGCCAGCAGTTATTCTCAGACAGGGCTAGAAAAACTGTTTTTT
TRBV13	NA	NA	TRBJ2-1	CASSPPPGAQQFF	TGTGCCAGCAGCCCCCCCCCTGGGGCCCAGCAGTTCTTC
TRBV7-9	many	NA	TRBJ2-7	CASSSKPDLFEQYF	TGTGCCAGCAGCTCGAAACCGGACCTCTTTGAGCAGTACTTC
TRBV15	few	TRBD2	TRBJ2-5	CATSGDRGRAQETQYF	TGTGCCACCAGCGGAGATCGCGGGAGGGCCCAAGAGACCCAGTACTTC
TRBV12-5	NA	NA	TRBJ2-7	CASGLTGIGNRDPYEQYF	TGTGCTAGTGGTTTGACTGGTATTGGAAACAGAGACCCCTACGAGCAGTACTTC
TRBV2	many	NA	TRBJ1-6	CASSEARAVNSPLHF	TGTGCCAGCAGTGAAGCGAGGGCGGTTAATTCACCCCTCCACTTT
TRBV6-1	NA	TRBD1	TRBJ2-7	CASRQDKDRGSSYEQYF	TGTGCCAGCAGACAAGACAAGGACAGGGGGAGCTCCTACGAGCAGTACTTC
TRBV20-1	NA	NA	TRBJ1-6	CSARTGNSPLHF	TGCAGTGCTAGAACAGGGAATTCACCCCTCCACTTT
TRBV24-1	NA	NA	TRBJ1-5	CATSDGPGDQPQHF	TGTGCCACCAGTGATGGTCCAGGGGATCAGCCCCAGCATTTT
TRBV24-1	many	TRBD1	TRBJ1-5	CATSDPGQGYNQPQHF	TGTGCCACCAGTGACCCGGGACAGGGTTACAATCAGCCCCAGCATTTT
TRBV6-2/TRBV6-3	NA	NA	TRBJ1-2	CASSPGRAGYGYTF	TGTGCCAGCAGCCCCGGCCGAGCCGGCTATGGCTACACCTTC
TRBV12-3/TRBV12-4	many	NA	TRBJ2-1	CASSFYGSNGNEQFF	TGTGCCAGCAGTTTTTACGGGAGTAATGGGAATGAGCAGTTCTTC
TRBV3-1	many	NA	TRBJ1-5	CASSSTEAGPQHF	TGTGCCAGCAGCTCGACGGAGGCCGGGCCCCAGCATTTT